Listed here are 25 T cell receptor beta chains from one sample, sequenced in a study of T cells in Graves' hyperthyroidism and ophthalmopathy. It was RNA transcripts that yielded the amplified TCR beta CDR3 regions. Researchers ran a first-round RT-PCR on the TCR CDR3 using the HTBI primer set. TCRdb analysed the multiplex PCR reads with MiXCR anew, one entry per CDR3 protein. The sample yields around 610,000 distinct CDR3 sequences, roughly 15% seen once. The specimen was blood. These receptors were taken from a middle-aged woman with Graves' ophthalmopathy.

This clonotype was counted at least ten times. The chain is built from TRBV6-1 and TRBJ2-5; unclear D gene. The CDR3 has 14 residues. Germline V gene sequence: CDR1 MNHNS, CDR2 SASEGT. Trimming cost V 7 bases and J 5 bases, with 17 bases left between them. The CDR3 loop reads CASIAWASVETQYF. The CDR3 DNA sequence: TGTGCCAGCATAGCATGGGCGAGTGTCGAGACCCAGTACTTC.

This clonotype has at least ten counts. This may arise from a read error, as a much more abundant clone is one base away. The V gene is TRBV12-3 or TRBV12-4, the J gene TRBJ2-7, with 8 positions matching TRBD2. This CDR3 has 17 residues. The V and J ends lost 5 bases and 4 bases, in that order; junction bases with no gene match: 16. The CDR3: CASSHSGRHGREYEQYF. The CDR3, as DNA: TGTGCCAGCAGTCACTCGGGGAGGCACGGGAGGGAATACGAGCAGTACTTC.

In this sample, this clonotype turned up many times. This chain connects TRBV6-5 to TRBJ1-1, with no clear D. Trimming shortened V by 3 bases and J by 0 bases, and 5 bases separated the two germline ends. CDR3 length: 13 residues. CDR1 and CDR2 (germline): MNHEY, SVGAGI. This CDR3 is CASSYAMNTEAFF. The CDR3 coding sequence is TGTGCCAGCAGTTATGCAATGAACACTGAAGCTTTCTTT.

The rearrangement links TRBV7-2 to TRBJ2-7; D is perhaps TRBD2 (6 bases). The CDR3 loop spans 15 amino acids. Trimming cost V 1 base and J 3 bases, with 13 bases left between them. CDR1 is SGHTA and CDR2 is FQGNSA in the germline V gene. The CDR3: CASSLVTGAGYEQYF. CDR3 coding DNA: TGTGCCAGCAGCTTAGTAACGGGAGCTGGCTACGAGCAGTACTTC.

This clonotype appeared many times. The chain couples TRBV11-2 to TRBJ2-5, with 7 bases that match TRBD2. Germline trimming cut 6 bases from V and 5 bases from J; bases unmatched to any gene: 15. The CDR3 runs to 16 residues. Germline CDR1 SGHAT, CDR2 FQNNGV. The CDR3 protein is CASSILGRARGETQYF. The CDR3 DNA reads TGTGCCAGCAGTATCTTGGGGAGGGCACGGGGCGAGACCCAGTACTTC.

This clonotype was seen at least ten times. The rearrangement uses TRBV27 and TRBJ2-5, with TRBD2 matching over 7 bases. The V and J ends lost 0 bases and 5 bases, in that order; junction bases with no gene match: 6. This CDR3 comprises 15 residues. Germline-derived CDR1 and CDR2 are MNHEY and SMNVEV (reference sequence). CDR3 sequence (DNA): TGTGCCAGCAGTTTATCGAACGGGAGGACGGAGACCCAGTACTTC. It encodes CASSLSNGRTETQYF.

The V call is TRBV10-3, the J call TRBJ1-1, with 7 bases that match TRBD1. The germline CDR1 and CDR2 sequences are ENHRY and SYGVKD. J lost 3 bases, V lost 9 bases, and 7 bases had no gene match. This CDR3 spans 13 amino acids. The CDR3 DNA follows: TGTGCCATAGCCGGGACAGTCGACACTGAAGCTTTCTTT. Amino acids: CAIAGTVDTEAFF.

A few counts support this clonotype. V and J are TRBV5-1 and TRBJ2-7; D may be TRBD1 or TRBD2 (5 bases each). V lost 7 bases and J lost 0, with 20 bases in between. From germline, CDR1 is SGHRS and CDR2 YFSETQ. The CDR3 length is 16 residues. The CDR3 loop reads CASGIGTSSLSYEQYF. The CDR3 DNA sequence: TGCGCCAGCGGGATCGGGACGTCCAGCCTCTCCTACGAGCAGTACTTC.

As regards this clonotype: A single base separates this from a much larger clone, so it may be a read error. The CDR3 nucleotides read TGTGCCAGCAGTCCTCGGACTAGCGGAGCTAGCTGCGAGCAGTACTTC. Translation gives CASSPRTSGASCEQYF. The genes are TRBV27 and TRBJ2-7; TRBD2 agrees at 10 bases. V was pared by 5 bases and J by 6 bases, with 13 bases of the junction left unmatched. The CDR3 runs 16 residues. Germline lookup yields CDR1 MNHEY and CDR2 SMNVEV (reference sequence).

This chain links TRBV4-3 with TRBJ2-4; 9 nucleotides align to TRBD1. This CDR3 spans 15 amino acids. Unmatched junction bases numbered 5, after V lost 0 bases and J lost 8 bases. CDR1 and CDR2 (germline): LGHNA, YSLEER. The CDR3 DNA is TGCGCCAGCAGCCAAGATCCGGACAGGGGTGACATTCAGTACTTC. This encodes CASSQDPDRGDIQYF.

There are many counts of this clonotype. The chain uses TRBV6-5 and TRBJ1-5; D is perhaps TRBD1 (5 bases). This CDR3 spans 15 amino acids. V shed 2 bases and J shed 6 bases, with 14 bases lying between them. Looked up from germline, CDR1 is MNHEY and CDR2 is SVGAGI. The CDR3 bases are TGTGCCAGCAGTTACAGGCCAGGTAGGGGTCAGCCCCAGCATTTT. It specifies CASSYRPGRGQPQHF.

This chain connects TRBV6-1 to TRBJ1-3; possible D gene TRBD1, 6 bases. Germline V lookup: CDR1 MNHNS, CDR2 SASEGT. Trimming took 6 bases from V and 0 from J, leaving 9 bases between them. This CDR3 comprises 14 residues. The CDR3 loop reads CASRGQSSGNTIYF. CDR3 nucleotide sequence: TGTGCCAGCAGAGGACAGAGCTCTGGAAACACCATATATTTT.

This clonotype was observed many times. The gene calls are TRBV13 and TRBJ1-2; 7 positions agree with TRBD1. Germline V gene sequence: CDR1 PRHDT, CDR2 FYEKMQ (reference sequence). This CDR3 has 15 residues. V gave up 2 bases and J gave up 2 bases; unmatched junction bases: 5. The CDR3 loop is CASSLLQTGNYGYTF. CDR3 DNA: TGTGCCAGCAGCTTATTACAGACAGGGAACTATGGCTACACCTTC. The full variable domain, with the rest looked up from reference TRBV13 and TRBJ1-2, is AAGVIQSPRHLIKEKRETATLKCYPIPRHDTVYWYQQGPGQDPQFLISFYEKMQSDKGSIPDRFSAQQFSDYHSELNMSSLELGDSALYFCASSLLQTGNYGYTFGSGTRLTVV.

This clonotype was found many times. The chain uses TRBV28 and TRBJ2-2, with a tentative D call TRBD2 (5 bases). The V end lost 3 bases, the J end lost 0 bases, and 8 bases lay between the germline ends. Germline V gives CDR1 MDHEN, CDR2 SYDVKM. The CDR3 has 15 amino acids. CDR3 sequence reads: CASSFRTANTGELFF. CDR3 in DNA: TGTGCCAGCAGTTTTAGGACTGCGAACACCGGGGAGCTGTTTTTT.

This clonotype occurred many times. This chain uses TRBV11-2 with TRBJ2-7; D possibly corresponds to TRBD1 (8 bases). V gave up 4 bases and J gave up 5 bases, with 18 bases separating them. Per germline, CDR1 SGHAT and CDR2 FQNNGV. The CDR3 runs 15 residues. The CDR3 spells CASSSQGGLAHEQYF. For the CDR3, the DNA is TGTGCCAGCAGCTCACAGGGGGGGTTAGCCCACGAGCAGTACTTC.

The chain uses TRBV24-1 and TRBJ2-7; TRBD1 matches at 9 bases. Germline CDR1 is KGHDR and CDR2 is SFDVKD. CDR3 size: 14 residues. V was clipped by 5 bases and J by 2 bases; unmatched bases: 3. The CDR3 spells CATSAGQGAYEQYF. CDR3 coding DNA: TGTGCCACCAGTGCGGGACAGGGAGCCTACGAGCAGTACTTC.

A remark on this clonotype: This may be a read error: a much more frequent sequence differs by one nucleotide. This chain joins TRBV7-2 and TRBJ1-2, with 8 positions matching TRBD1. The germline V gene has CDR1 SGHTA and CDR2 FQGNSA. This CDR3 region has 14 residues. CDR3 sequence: CASSLTTGDYGYAF. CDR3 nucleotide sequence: TGTGCCAGCAGCTTAACGACAGGGGACTATGGCTACGCCTTC.

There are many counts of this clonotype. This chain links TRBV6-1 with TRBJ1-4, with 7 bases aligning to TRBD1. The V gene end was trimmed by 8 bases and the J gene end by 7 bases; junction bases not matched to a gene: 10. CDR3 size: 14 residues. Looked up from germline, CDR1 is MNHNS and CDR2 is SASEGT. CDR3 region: CASRRQGDGEKLFF. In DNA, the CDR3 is TGTGCCAGCCGCCGACAGGGCGACGGTGAAAAACTGTTTTTT.

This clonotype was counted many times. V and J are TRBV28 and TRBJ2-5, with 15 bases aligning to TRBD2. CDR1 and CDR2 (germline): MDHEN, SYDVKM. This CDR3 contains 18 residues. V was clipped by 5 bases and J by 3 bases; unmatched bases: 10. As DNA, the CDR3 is TGTGCCAGCAGTGGACTAGCGGGAGGGCGGTTGATGGAAGAGACCCAGTACTTC. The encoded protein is CASSGLAGGRLMEETQYF.

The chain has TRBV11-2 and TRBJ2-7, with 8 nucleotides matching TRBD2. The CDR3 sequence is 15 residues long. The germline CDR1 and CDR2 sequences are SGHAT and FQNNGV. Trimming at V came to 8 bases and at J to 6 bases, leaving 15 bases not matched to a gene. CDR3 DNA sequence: TGTGCCAGCTCCCGCGCGGACAGCGGGAGTCTCGAGCAGTACTTC. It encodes CASSRADSGSLEQYF. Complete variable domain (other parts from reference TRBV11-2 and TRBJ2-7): EAGVAQSPRYKIIEKRQSVAFWCNPISGHATLYWYQQILGQGPKLLIQFQNNGVVDDSQLPKDRFSAERLKGVDSTLKIQPAKLEDSAVYLCASSRADSGSLEQYFGPGTRLTVT.

CDR3 bases: TGTGCCAGCACCGATAACAGGGGAACTGAAGCTTTCTTT. This encodes CASTDNRGTEAFF. The rearrangement joins TRBV12-3 or TRBV12-4 to TRBJ1-1; 7 bases fit TRBD1. With V trimmed by 7 bases and J by 5 bases, 7 bases remained unmatched. CDR3 length equals 13 residues.

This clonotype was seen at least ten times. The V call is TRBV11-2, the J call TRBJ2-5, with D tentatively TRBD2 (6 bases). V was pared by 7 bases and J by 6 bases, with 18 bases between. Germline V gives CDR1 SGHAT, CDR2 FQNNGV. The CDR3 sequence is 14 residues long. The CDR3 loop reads CASTPPGESKTQYF. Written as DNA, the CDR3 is TGTGCCAGCACCCCCCCGGGAGAATCAAAGACCCAGTACTTC.

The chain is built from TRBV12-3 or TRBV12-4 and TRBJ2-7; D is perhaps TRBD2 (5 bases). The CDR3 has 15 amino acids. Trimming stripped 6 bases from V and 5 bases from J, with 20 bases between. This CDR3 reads CASSPTMGKVHEQYF. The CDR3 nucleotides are TGTGCCAGCAGCCCGACTATGGGGAAAGTCCACGAGCAGTACTTC.

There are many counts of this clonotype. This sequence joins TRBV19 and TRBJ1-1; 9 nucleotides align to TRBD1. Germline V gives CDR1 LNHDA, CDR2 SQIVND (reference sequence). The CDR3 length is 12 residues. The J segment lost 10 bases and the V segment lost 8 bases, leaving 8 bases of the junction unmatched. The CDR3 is CASLQGAFRAFF. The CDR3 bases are TGTGCCAGTTTACAGGGGGCCTTTCGAGCTTTCTTT.

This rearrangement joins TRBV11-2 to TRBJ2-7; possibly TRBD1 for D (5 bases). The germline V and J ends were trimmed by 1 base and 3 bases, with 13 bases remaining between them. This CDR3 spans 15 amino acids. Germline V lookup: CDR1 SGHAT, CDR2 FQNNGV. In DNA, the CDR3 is TGTGCCAGCAGCTTAGGGGCAGGGATGTACTACGAGCAGTACTTC. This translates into CASSLGAGMYYEQYF.